One sample yielded the 6 T cell receptor beta chains listed below, sequenced in a study of cytomegalovirus exposure and HLA in healthy donors. PCR amplification relied on 60 Vbeta primers (plus 13 Jbeta primers). The data were produced by immunoSEQ multiplex PCR, yet TCRdb's version contains in-frame clones alone and is incomplete. The specimen's table records about 79,000 clones. Sequenced sample: PBMCs. These TCRs come from a man aged 25 to 40 in good health and CMV-seronegative.

J is TRBJ2-2 and V is TRBV7-6; 7 nucleotides match TRBD2. Germline V lookup: CDR1 SGHVS, CDR2 FNYEAQ. Unmatched junction bases numbered 3, after V lost 6 bases and J lost 2 bases. This CDR3 is 14 amino acids long. CDR3 DNA sequence: TGTGCCAGCAGGTCTAGCGGCAACACCGGGGAGCTGTTTTTT. It specifies CASRSSGNTGELFF.

The chain couples TRBV19 to TRBJ2-7; 7 bases line up with TRBD1. Germline loops: CDR1 LNHDA, CDR2 SQIVND (reference sequence). This CDR3 is 15 amino acids long. Trimming at V came to 0 bases and at J to 1 base, leaving 3 bases not matched to a gene. The CDR3 reads CASSIDRDRSYEQYF. The CDR3, as DNA: TGTGCCAGTAGTATAGATAGGGACAGATCCTACGAGCAGTACTTC. Variable domain in full (rest from reference TRBV19 and TRBJ2-7): DGGITQSPKYLFRKEGQNVTLSCEQNLNHDAMYWYRQDPGQGLRLIYYSQIVNDFQKGDIAEGYSVSREKKESFPLTVTSAQKNPTAFYLCASSIDRDRSYEQYFGPGTRLTVT.

The chain is built from TRBV6-6 and TRBJ1-2; no definite D call. The germline V gene encodes CDR1 MNHNY and CDR2 SVGAGI (reference sequence). This CDR3 has 15 amino acids. Between the trimmed V and J ends, which lost 8 bases and 0 bases, there was a span of 16 bases. For the CDR3, the DNA is TGTGCCAGCTCGGGTATACGGGGAACTAACTATGGCTACACCTTC. Translating gives CASSGIRGTNYGYTF.

V and J are TRBV6-5 and TRBJ1-1; D might be TRBD1 (6 bases). The V gene lost 2 bases and the J gene lost 1 base, with 14 bases spanning the gap. This CDR3 region has 16 residues. Germline V gene sequence: CDR1 MNHEY, CDR2 SVGAGI. The DNA for the CDR3 is TGTGCCAGCAGTTACGCGGTGGACAGCCCGAACACTGAAGCTTTCTTT. Translated, it gives CASSYAVDSPNTEAFF.

The gene calls are TRBV5-1 and TRBJ2-7; 9 nucleotides agree with TRBD1. The V gene's germline CDR1 is SGHRS and CDR2 YFSETQ. The CDR3 runs 15 residues. The junction had 11 bases not matched to a gene; V was cut back by 5 bases and J by 5 bases. Here the CDR3 DNA reads TGCGCCAGCAGTCCTCGGGACAGGGAGACCCACGAGCAGTACTTC. This encodes CASSPRDRETHEQYF.

J is TRBJ1-2 and V is TRBV29-1; D uncertain. The CDR3 is 12 residues long. From germline, CDR1 is SQVTM and CDR2 ANQGSEA. V was cut by 1 base and J by 7 bases, with 10 bases left in between. CDR3 nucleotide sequence: TGCAGCGTTGAAGGTCAGACGGGTGGCTACACCTTC. Its translation is CSVEGQTGGYTF.